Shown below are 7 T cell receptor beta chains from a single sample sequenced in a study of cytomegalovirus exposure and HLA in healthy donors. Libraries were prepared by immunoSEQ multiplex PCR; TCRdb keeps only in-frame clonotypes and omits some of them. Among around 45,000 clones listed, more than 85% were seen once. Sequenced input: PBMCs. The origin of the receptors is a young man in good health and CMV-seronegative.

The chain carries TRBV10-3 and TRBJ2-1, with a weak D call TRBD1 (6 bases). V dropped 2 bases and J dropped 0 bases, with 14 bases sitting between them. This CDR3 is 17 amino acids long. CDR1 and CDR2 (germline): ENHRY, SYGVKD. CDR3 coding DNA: TGTGCCATCAGTGAGGTTAGGGGGAAGAGCTCCTACAATGAGCAGTTCTTC. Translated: CAISEVRGKSSYNEQFF.

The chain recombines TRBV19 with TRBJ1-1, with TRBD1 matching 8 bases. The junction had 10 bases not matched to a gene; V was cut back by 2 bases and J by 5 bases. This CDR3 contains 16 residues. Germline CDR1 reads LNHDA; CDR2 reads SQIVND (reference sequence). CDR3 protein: CASSIQPARGRTEAFF. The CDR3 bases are TGTGCCAGTAGTATACAGCCGGCCAGGGGGCGAACTGAAGCTTTCTTT.

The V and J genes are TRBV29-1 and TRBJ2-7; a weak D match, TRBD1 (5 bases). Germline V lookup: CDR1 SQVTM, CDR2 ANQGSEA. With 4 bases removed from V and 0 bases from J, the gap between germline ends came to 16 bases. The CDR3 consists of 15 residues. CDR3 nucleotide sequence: TGCAGCGTTGTACAGGCCGCAGGTTTCTCCTACGAGCAGTACTTC. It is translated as CSVVQAAGFSYEQYF.

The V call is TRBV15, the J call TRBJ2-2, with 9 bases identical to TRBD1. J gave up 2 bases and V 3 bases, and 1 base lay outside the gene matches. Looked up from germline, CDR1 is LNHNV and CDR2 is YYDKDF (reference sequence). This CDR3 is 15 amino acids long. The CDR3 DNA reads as TGTGCCACCAGCAGGGACAGGGGTAACACCGGGGAGCTGTTTTTT. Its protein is CATSRDRGNTGELFF.

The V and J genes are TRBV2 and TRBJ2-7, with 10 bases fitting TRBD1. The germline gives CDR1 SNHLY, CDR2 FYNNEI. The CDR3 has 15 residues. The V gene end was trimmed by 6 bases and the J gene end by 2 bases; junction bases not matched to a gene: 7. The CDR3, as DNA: TGTGCCAGCAGGGGGGACAGGGGCCGCCCCTACGAGCAGTACTTC. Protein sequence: CASRGDRGRPYEQYF.

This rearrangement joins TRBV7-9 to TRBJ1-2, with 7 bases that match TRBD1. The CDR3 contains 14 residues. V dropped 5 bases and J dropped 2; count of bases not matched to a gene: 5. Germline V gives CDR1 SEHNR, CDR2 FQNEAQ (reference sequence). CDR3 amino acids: CASSRDSPNYGYTF. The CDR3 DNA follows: TGTGCCAGCAGCCGGGACAGCCCAAACTATGGCTACACCTTC.

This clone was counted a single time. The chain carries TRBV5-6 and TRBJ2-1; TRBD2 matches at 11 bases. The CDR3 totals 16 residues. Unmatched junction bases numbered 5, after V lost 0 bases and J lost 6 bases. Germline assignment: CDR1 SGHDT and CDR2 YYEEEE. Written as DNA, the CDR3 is TGTGCCAGCAGCTTGGACCTAGCGGGAGGTCTCAATGAGCAGTTCTTC. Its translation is CASSLDLAGGLNEQFF.